This TCR beta chain was identified during a study of blood T cells in healthy people across ages (dated by TCRdb to between 2014 and 2017). About the study as a whole: In model experiments, roughly one uniquely barcoded TCR beta cDNA molecule per two T cells was captured by template switching. Four age groups were formed from the donors: young (average approximately 15 years), middle-aged (approximately 39), aged (roughly 58) and long-lived (about 80). For two donors (one aged 18 to 30 and one aged 80 or older), the study analyzed two additional independent replicas of 1 million unique cDNA reads from the same blood draw. The study measured age-related changes in TCR beta repertoire diversity using deep sequencing normalized with unique cDNA molecular identifiers. Study-wide conclusions, independent of this receptor: Compared with the aged group, more naive CD4+ T cells, fewer expanded clones and increased TCR diversity were shown by the long-lived group, suggesting age selection. Observed TCR beta diversity per million T cells fell roughly linearly with age, and a significant reduction was already apparent by age approximately 40. The CMV infection status of donors was not known, potentially confounding age-related changes in expanded clonotypes. Since profiling was done on bulk unsorted PBMCs, naive and antigen-experienced compartments could not be conclusively compared. Total diversity estimates from one million sequenced T cells were considered lower bounds and underestimates. The percentage of naive T cells measured by flow cytometry correlated strongly with observed TCR beta diversity.

About this clonotype: Its antigen has not been determined. One base away there is no much larger clone; base qualities are not given.

The library was made by 5' RACE. The sequencer listed for this sample is Illumina HiSeq 2500. A second PCR of 7 to 11 cycles was performed with a sample-barcoded 5' primer and a J-beta primer mix. Each TCR beta cDNA molecule received a unique molecular identifier from a template-switch 5' adaptor carrying 12 random nucleotides. Each sample yielded at least 2.5 million CDR3-containing paired-end reads. All of the RNA was converted into first-strand cDNA using the Mint cDNA synthesis kit, with a TRBC-specific oligonucleotide serving as the primer. All cDNA was treated with uracil-DNA glycosylase and then went through a first 18-cycle PCR with the universal primers M1SS and BC2_uni_R. The study's own analysis went as follows. Each sample was normalized by randomly selecting 1 million high-quality reads, each carrying a distinct molecular identifier. Reads with shared molecular identifiers were discarded instead of being binned into consensus sequences. MiTCR, with a Q25 quality threshold and the strictest error-elimination algorithm, was used for CDR3 identification, clonotype clustering and error correction. A nonparametric unseen species model with Euler transformation was used to estimate lower-bound total TCR beta diversity. Using fastp at Q25 and MiXCR, TCRdb reprocessed the public reads and kept productive beta chains. Duplicate CDR3 protein sequences are folded into a single record with the most common DNA and genes. TCRdb assigned the V and J calls; the authors' analysis was not used. In this sample the table shows 450,000 to 600,000 distinct CDR3 sequences, around a quarter of which occur a single time. 3% to 4.5% of the sample rests with the top ten.

The donors were some 36 Caucasian individuals from Russia, aged about 6 to 100 years, who were systemically healthy. Around 9.7 milliliters of peripheral blood were collected from each donor into EDTA-treated Vacutainer tubes. Ficoll-Paque density-gradient centrifugation was used to isolate PBMCs, with at least 6 million obtained per sample. Total RNA was extracted from PBMCs with Trizol reagent, with at least 6 micrograms obtained per sample. For every donor, flow cytometry on a PBMC aliquot measured the percentage of naive CD45RAhigh/CD27high T cells. As encoded in the germline V gene, CDR1 is SQVTM while CDR2 is ANQGSEA. The junction carries 9 bases between V and J, which are trimmed by 2 bases and 5 bases respectively. The CDR3 runs 13 amino acids, cysteine and phenylalanine included. The retained sequence is limited to the CDR3, 39 bases, with the frame set at the first base. These same records also appear under a second study, on T cells of mothers and their children. Per that second paper: Nine systemically healthy Caucasian individuals served as donors, namely three mothers together with their six children. cDNA synthesis consumed the entire amount of extracted RNA, loaded at approximately 1.6 ug RNA in each 15 ul reaction. In the second PCR, the M1S primer added sample barcodes and 2-4 random nucleotides. Over 8 million TCR beta CDR3 reads were obtained for each mother, and 2.7 million or so reads were obtained for each child. In both related and unrelated pairs, thymic selection shapes the output of TCR recombination in a similar way, with inherited differences having only a minor effect. Related mother-child pairs always showed normalized repertoire overlap that was slightly higher than in unrelated mother-child pairs, though the difference was never significant. Persistent microchimeric T cell clones were not detected, at a sensitivity of about 100 clones per million clonotypes. The study used deep NGS to compare TCR beta repertoires of mothers and children, seeking features distinguishing related mother-child pairs from unrelated individuals. Mothers averaged roughly 40 +/- 4 years of age and children averaged 11 +/- 4 years. After adapter ligation was performed with NEBNext reagents, the libraries were sequenced on an Illumina HiSeq 2000 with 100+100 nt paired-end reads. To avoid cross-contamination, the mother libraries and the child libraries were prepared a month apart and sequenced in separate runs. Between roughly 450,000 and 2,200,000 distinct TCR beta clonotypes were identified per donor. Naive TCR beta clonotypes were estimated from low-frequency clonotypes matched to each donor's FACS-determined naive share, without sorting.

The sequence derives from a boy younger than 10 in good health. The specimen was blood. The V and J segments used are TRBV29-1 and TRBJ1-4, with the D gene call left open. The DNA is TGCAGCGTTGAATTGGATGTCAATGAAAAACTGTTTTTT. Translated, it gives CSVELDVNEKLFF.